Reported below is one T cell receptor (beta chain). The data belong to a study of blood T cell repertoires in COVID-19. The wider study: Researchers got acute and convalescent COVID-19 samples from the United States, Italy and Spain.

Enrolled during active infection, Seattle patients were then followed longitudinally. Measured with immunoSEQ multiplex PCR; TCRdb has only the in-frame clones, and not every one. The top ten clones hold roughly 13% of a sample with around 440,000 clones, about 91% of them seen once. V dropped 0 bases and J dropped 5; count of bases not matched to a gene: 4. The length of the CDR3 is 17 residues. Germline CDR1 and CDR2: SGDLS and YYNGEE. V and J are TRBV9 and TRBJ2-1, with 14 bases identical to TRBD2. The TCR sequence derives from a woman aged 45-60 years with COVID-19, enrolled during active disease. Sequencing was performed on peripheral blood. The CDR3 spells CASSVETSGGVHNEQFF. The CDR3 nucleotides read TGTGCCAGCAGCGTAGAGACTAGCGGGGGGGTTCACAATGAGCAGTTCTTC.